These 21 T cell receptor beta chains were sequenced from one sample in a study of identical twins. One entry per CDR3 protein, called by TCRdb with MiXCR from the 5' RACE reads. Of nearly 900,000 distinct CDR3 sequences listed, 12% are singletons. These same data were also listed under a study on yellow fever vaccine responses in identical twins.

Sequences were obtained from PBMCs. The receptors stem from a woman under 30 in good health.

The chain uses TRBV16 and TRBJ1-6; D is unclear. The CDR3 loop spans 15 amino acids. The V end lost 4 bases, the J end lost 6 bases, and 13 bases lay between the germline ends. CDR1 is KGHSY, CDR2 FQNENV, per germline. The CDR3 loop is CASSLFQEGNSPLHF. CDR3 nucleotides: TGTGCCAGCAGCCTTTTTCAGGAGGGTAATTCACCCCTCCACTTT. The whole variable domain, filled in from reference TRBV16 and TRBJ1-6, reads GEEVAQTPKHLVRGEGQKAKLYCAPIKGHSYVFWYQQVLKNEFKFLISFQNENVFDETGMPKERFSAKCLPNSPCSLEIQATKLEDSAVYFCASSLFQEGNSPLHFGNGTRLTVT.

This clonotype has at least ten counts. J is TRBJ2-2 and V is TRBV7-2; a possible D gene is TRBD1 (6 bases). CDR1 and CDR2 from the germline V gene are SGHTA and FQGNSA. The V end was cut by 5 bases, the J end by 3 bases, with 13 bases between. This CDR3 is 15 amino acids long. CDR3 nucleotides: TGTGCCAGCAGCCCCGGGACATTTGACACCGGGGAGCTGTTTTTT. This encodes CASSPGTFDTGELFF.

The sample holds a few counts of this clonotype. The chain recombines TRBV10-3 with TRBJ2-4, with D possibly TRBD2 on 6 matching bases. The CDR3 covers 14 residues. Deletions cut 3 bases from V and 1 base from J, with 7 bases between. The V gene's germline CDR1 is ENHRY and CDR2 SYGVKD. Here the CDR3 reads CAISEGRAKNIQYF. The CDR3 DNA reads as TGTGCCATCAGTGAAGGGAGGGCCAAAAACATTCAGTACTTC.

This clonotype was seen at least ten times. The chain couples TRBV12-3 or TRBV12-4 to TRBJ1-1, with D uncertain. This CDR3 has 11 amino acids. V was shortened by 7 bases and J by 4 bases, with 7 bases between the two germline ends. The CDR3 coding sequence is TGTGCCAGCACTCGGGGCACTGAAGCTTTCTTT. Translating gives CASTRGTEAFF.

In this sample, this clonotype turned up many times. The gene calls are TRBV28 and TRBJ2-3, with D possibly being TRBD1 or TRBD2 (7 bases each). The CDR3 is 16 residues long. Germline values: CDR1 MDHEN, CDR2 SYDVKM. Trimming pared 6 bases from V and 3 bases from J, leaving 19 bases between. The CDR3 DNA is TGTGCCAGCAGCCCTAGCGGACAGGCGGGGACAGATACGCAGTATTTT. Amino acids: CASSPSGQAGTDTQYF.

This sequence joins TRBV5-1 and TRBJ2-7; 8 bases are shared with TRBD2. Germline V lookup: CDR1 SGHRS, CDR2 YFSETQ. The ends lost 5 bases at V and 0 bases at J; junction bases unmatched: 13. CDR3 length equals 17 residues. The CDR3 here is CASSSTRAGVTSYEQYF. The CDR3, as DNA: TGCGCCAGCAGTTCTACCCGAGCGGGAGTGACCTCCTACGAGCAGTACTTC.

This CDR3 is CSARRDRVAADTQYF. Here the CDR3 DNA reads TGCAGTGCTAGGAGAGACAGGGTGGCGGCAGATACGCAGTATTTT. The chain combines TRBV20-1 with TRBJ2-3, with TRBD1 matching 7 bases. The CDR3 sequence is 15 residues long. V lost 3 bases, J lost 4 bases, and 10 bases stayed unmatched. CDR1 is DFQATT and CDR2 is SNEGSKA in the germline V gene (reference sequence).

This clonotype appeared a few times. The J gene is TRBJ2-3, the V gene TRBV27, with TRBD2 matching over 9 bases. The junction had 15 bases not matched to a gene; V was cut back by 3 bases and J by 2 bases. CDR1 and CDR2 (germline): MNHEY, SMNVEV (reference sequence). This CDR3 has 19 amino acids. CDR3 DNA sequence: TGTGCCAGCAGTTTCCTCGGCGGGAGGGCCAAAGGGCACACAGATACGCAGTATTTT. Protein sequence: CASSFLGGRAKGHTDTQYF.

This clonotype occurred many times. This rearrangement joins TRBV7-6 to TRBJ1-1; 7 bases are shared with TRBD1. The CDR3 covers 15 residues. The junction had 5 bases not matched to a gene; V was cut back by 4 bases and J by 0 bases. From germline, CDR1 is SGHVS and CDR2 FNYEAQ. This CDR3 is CASSSGQSMNTEAFF. Written as DNA, the CDR3 is TGTGCCAGCAGCTCGGGACAGAGCATGAACACTGAAGCTTTCTTT.

This clonotype occurred many times. This sequence joins TRBV20-1 and TRBJ1-2; 9 bases are a match to TRBD1. The CDR3 is made up of 16 amino acids. Germline loops: CDR1 DFQATT, CDR2 SNEGSKA (reference sequence). With V trimmed by 5 bases and J by 0 bases, 10 bases remained unmatched. The chain's CDR3 is CSASPGQGIANYGYTF. CDR3 coding DNA: TGCAGTGCTTCTCCGGGACAGGGCATCGCTAACTATGGCTACACCTTC.

This clonotype was seen a few times. V and J are TRBV10-3 and TRBJ2-3, with a possible D match to TRBD2 (6 bases). The CDR3 sequence is 13 residues long. Germline assignment: CDR1 ENHRY and CDR2 SYGVKD. Trimming cost V 6 bases and J 0 bases, with 7 bases left between them. The CDR3 protein is CAIRGTSTDTQYF. The CDR3 bases are TGTGCCATCAGGGGGACTAGCACAGATACGCAGTATTTT.

This chain uses TRBV25-1 with TRBJ2-2, with 7 bases aligning to TRBD1. This CDR3 spans 14 amino acids. Germline CDR1 reads MGHDK; CDR2 reads SYGVNS. Trimming at V came to 6 bases and at J to 6 bases, leaving 7 bases not matched to a gene. The CDR3 spells CASSPTGRPGELFF. The CDR3 bases are TGTGCCAGCAGCCCGACAGGGCGCCCCGGGGAGCTGTTTTTT.

This clonotype was counted between two and nine times. This chain links TRBV11-2 with TRBJ2-7, with D possibly matching TRBD2 (5 bases). Trimming shortened V by 2 bases and J by 2 bases, and 19 bases separated the two germline ends. The germline CDR1 and CDR2 sequences are SGHAT and FQNNGV. The CDR3 sequence is 17 residues long. Here the CDR3 DNA reads TGTGCCAGCAGCTTAAGATCCCCGGCCGGGATCGCCTACGAGCAGTACTTC. This encodes CASSLRSPAGIAYEQYF.

This clonotype has a handful of counts. The chain couples TRBV15 to TRBJ2-1; 15 bases match TRBD2. The CDR3 loop spans 17 amino acids. Per germline, CDR1 LNHNV and CDR2 YYDKDF (reference sequence). V shed 2 bases and J 10 bases; nucleotides not matched to a gene: 9. The CDR3 here is CATSRTPGLAGGREQFF. The CDR3 DNA reads TGTGCCACCAGCAGAACACCGGGACTAGCGGGAGGTCGGGAGCAGTTCTTC.

This clonotype was seen a few times. The chain couples TRBV6-2 or TRBV6-3 to TRBJ2-1, with 11 bases identical to TRBD2. CDR3 length: 15 residues. V trimming: 9 bases; J trimming: 2 bases; junction bases outside the gene matches: 6. From germline, CDR1 is MNHEY and CDR2 SVGEGT. The CDR3 nucleotides are TGTGCCAGTTTTAGCGGGGGGGATCCCTACAATGAGCAGTTCTTC. This encodes CASFSGGDPYNEQFF.

This clonotype was observed a handful of times. The chain combines TRBV7-9 with TRBJ2-1; D gene uncertain. Germline lookup yields CDR1 SEHNR and CDR2 FQNEAQ (reference sequence). The CDR3 extends over 12 amino acids. Trimming cost V 5 bases and J 7 bases, with 9 bases left between them. CDR3 region: CASSADGNEQFF. The CDR3 DNA is TGTGCCAGCAGCGCGGACGGGAATGAGCAGTTCTTC.

This clonotype was recorded a few times. The chain links TRBV6-5 to TRBJ2-7, with 14 positions matching TRBD2. V gave up 8 bases and J gave up 3 bases; unmatched junction bases: 6. The germline V gene encodes CDR1 MNHEY and CDR2 SVGAGI. This CDR3 contains 15 residues. CDR3 loop: CASRYGTSGSYEQYV. The CDR3 DNA follows: TGTGCCAGCCGATACGGGACTAGCGGGAGCTACGAGCAGTACGTC.

This clonotype has just a few counts. The CDR3 region has the DNA TGTGCCAGCAGTTTAGATTATTTCCTTAATAATTCACCCCTCCACTTT. Translation gives CASSLDYFLNNSPLHF. This chain joins TRBV28 and TRBJ1-6; D is ambiguous. The CDR3 spans 16 residues. The germline V and J ends were trimmed by 2 bases and 5 bases, with 13 bases remaining between them. Germline V CDR1 and CDR2: MDHEN, SYDVKM.

Only a few counts were recorded for this clonotype. The chain recombines TRBV9 with TRBJ2-1, with no clear D. Germline V lookup: CDR1 SGDLS, CDR2 YYNGEE. With 3 bases removed from V and 5 bases from J, the gap between germline ends came to 9 bases. The CDR3 totals 13 residues. CDR3 residues: CASSAGRNNEQFF. CDR3 DNA sequence: TGTGCCAGCAGCGCCGGTCGTAACAATGAGCAGTTCTTC.

The chain joins TRBV2 to TRBJ2-1; 12 nucleotides align to TRBD2. CDR3 size: 16 residues. The ends lost 6 bases at V and 7 bases at J; junction bases unmatched: 10. CDR1 and CDR2 from the germline V gene are SNHLY and FYNNEI. The CDR3 protein is CASRLSLAGGRNEQFF. CDR3 DNA: TGTGCCAGCAGACTGAGTCTAGCGGGAGGGCGGAATGAGCAGTTCTTC.

The rearrangement uses TRBV15 and TRBJ2-7; tentatively, D is TRBD2 (5 bases). The V gene lost 8 bases and the J gene lost 7 bases, with 18 bases spanning the gap. Germline V gives CDR1 LNHNV, CDR2 YYDKDF (reference sequence). This CDR3 has 13 amino acids. The CDR3 DNA is TGTGCCACCCTAAGTGGGAGCGCTAGGGAGCAGTACTTC. Translation gives CATLSGSAREQYF.